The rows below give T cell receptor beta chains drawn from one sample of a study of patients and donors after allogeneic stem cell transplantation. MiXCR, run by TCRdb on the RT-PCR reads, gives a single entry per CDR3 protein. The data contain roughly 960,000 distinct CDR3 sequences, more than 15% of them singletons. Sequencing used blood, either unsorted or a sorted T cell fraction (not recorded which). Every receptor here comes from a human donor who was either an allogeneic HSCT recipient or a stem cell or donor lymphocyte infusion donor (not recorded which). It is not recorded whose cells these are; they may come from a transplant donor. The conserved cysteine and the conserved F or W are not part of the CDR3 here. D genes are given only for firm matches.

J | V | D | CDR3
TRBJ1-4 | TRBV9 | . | ASSPRQSEKLF
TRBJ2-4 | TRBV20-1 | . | SAREGRTDLAKNIQY
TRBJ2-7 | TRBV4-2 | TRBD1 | ASSPAGTDSNILT
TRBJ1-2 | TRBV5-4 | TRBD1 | ASSKNPGQGAGGYT
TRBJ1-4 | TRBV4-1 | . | ASSQEQRGGEKLF
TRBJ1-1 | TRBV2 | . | ASDRTVNTEAF
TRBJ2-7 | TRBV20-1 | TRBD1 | SAGGQGINYEQY
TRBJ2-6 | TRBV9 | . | ASSSPRKVVGANVLT
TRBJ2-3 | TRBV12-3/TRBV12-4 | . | ASSFPLNIADTQY
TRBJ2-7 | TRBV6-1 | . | ASSNRVRSTYEQY
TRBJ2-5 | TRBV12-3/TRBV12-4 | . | ASSPRVSQETQY
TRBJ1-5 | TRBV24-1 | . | ATSSSGVTQPQH
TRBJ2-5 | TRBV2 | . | ASGGEAGTETQY
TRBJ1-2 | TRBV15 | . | ATSRSVGPLGYGYT
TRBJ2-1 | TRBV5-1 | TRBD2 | ASSFGTSGTNEQF
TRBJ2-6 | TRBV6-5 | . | ASSYGGTPGANVLT
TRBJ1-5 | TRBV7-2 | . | ASSLEGRSNQPQH
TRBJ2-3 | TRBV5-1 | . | ASKETSKRARADTQY
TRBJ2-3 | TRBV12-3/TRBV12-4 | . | ASSLGRGTPDTQY
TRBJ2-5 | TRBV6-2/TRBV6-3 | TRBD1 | ASRGRDRGETQY
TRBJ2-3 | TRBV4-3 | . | ASSAATSVGADTQY
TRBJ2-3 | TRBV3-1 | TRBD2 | ASSQDFSGRASDTQY
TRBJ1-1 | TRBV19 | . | ASSIIAEGEAF
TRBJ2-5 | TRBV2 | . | ASSEGQVKQETQY
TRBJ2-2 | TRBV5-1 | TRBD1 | ASRGTGATGELF
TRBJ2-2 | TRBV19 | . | ASSIDSRRNTGELF
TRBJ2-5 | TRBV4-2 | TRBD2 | ASSQGLARSGTQY
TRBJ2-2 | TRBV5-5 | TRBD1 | ASSLTDRGRTGELF
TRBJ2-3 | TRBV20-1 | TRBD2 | SARGGRLAGEDTQY
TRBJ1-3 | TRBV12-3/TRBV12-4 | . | ASSFQFSPTIY
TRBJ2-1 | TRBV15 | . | ATSRDQDAASSYNEQF
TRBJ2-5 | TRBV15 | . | ATSRDNIPQQETQY
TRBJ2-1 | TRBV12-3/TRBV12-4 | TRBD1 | ASIQRNKGQGSYNEQF
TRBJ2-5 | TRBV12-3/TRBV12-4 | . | ASSRDQGQVTGKTQY
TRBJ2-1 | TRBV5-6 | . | ASSLNPRADNEQF
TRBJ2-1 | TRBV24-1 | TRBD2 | ATATSGRIGEQF
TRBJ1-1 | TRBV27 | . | ASRGGAAEAF
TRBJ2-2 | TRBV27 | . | ASSGGPRAGELF
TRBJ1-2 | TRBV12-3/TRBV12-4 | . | ASSLFRGTNYGYT
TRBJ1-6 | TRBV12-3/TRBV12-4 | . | ASSFGISPLH
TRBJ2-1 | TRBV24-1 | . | ATSDNKGGDEQF
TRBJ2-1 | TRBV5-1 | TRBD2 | ASSAKTSGGNEQF
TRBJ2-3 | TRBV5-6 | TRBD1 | ASTNDRGRADTQY
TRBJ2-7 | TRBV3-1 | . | ASSQDMRPAGEQY
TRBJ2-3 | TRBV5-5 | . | ASSYGTSDTQY
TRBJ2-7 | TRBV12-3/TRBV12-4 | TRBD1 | ASSKGTGPSYEQY
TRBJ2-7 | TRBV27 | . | ANMHEQY
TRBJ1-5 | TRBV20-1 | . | SARVDSSNQPQH
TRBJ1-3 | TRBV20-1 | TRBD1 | SAQSRPGQGAGNTIY
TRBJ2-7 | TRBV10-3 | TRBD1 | AIRSGQSSYEQY
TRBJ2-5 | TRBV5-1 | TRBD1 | ASSFRTGQETQY
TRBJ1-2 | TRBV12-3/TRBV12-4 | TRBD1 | ASSPGQAWGYGYT
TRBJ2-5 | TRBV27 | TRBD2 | ASRGGLVSETQY
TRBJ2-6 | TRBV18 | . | ASSPNRVGANVLT
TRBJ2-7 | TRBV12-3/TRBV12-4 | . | ASSLTAGSYEQY
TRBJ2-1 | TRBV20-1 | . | SARVRSYNEQF
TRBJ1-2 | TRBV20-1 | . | SARDYEGPERDT